The 8 T cell receptor beta chains below all came from one sample that was sequenced in a study of blood T cell repertoires in COVID-19. TCRdb's table, derived via immunoSEQ multiplex PCR, lists solely in-frame clones and lacks some. This table has some 130,000 clones, about 70% appearing once. What was sequenced was peripheral blood. The receptors were gathered from a woman aged 70-85 years with acute or convalescent COVID-19.

This clone was detected once. The V and J genes are TRBV5-5 and TRBJ1-4; D not resolved. The CDR3 totals 12 residues. V was shortened by 5 bases and J by 7 bases, with 9 bases between the two germline ends. The germline CDR1 and CDR2 sequences are SGHKS and YYEKEE (reference sequence). This chain's CDR3 is CASSREGEKLFF. CDR3 bases: TGTGCCAGCAGTCGGGAGGGTGAAAAACTGTTTTTT.

The CDR3 DNA reads TGTGCCAGCAGCCCTATGCAGGGGCGTTCCGGGGAGCTGTTTTTT. It is translated as CASSPMQGRSGELFF. V and J are TRBV11-3 and TRBJ2-2; a possible D gene is TRBD1 (6 bases). In germline, CDR1 is SGHNT, CDR2 YENEEA. The CDR3 loop spans 15 amino acids. Trimming pared 5 bases from V and 6 bases from J, leaving 16 bases between.

V and J are TRBV11-3 and TRBJ1-6; TRBD1 aligns across 12 bases. Losses at the gene ends were 5 bases for V and 6 bases for J; bases not matched to a gene: 5. The germline CDR1 and CDR2 sequences are SGHNT and YENEEA. This CDR3 has 16 residues. The CDR3 region is CASSPGGQGANSPLHF. The CDR3 DNA sequence: TGTGCCAGCAGCCCCGGGGGACAGGGGGCTAATTCACCCCTCCACTTT.

The chain links TRBV27 to TRBJ2-2, with 8 bases identical to TRBD1. V lost 1 base to trimming and J lost 6 bases; unmatched junction nucleotides: 4. This CDR3 region has 15 residues. Germline CDR1 and CDR2: MNHEY and SMNVEV (reference sequence). CDR3 nucleotides: TGTGCCAGCAGTTTATTGGGCAGGGGGCCCGGGGAGCTGTTTTTT. It translates to CASSLLGRGPGELFF.

Concerning this clone itself: The same CDR3 also results from other DNA sequences found in this sample. The V call is TRBV5-1, the J call TRBJ2-1; the match to TRBD2 covers 12 bases. Trimming at V came to 3 bases and at J to 8 bases, leaving 3 bases not matched to a gene. CDR3 length equals 14 residues. Germline loops: CDR1 SGHRS, CDR2 YFSETQ. CDR3: CASSSTSGSDEQFF. The DNA for the CDR3 is TGCGCCAGCAGCTCGACTAGCGGGAGCGATGAGCAGTTCTTC.

V and J are TRBV9 and TRBJ2-3, with D possibly being TRBD2 (5 bases). This CDR3 is 14 amino acids long. Per the germline V gene, CDR1 is SGDLS and CDR2 is YYNGEE. V dropped 1 base and J dropped 8 bases, with 14 bases sitting between them. This CDR3 is CASSVRPVEGTQYF. In DNA, the CDR3 is TGTGCCAGCAGCGTACGACCCGTCGAGGGTACGCAGTATTTT.

This clone has more than one count but fewer than ten. The rearrangement uses TRBV29-1 and TRBJ2-7, with 11 positions matching TRBD2. Germline V lookup: CDR1 SQVTM, CDR2 ANQGSEA. The CDR3 has 15 amino acids. The J segment lost 2 bases and the V segment lost 6 bases, leaving 9 bases of the junction unmatched. DNA for the CDR3: TGCAGCGTACTTAAGCTTAGCGGGAGGGCCTACGAGCAGTACTTC. Encoded protein: CSVLKLSGRAYEQYF.

This clone has just a few counts. This chain connects TRBV5-1 to TRBJ2-7; D not certain. The CDR3 contains 13 residues. V was pared by 2 bases and J by 4 bases, with 10 bases between. Looked up from germline, CDR1 is SGHRS and CDR2 is YFSETQ. DNA for the CDR3: TGCGCCAGCAGCTTCGCGGCAGAGTACGAGCAGTACTTC. Its translation: CASSFAAEYEQYF.